The next 27 T cell receptor beta chains were all read from a single sample in a study of shared clonotypes between healthy human individuals. The assay was immunoSEQ multiplex PCR, and TCRdb's table has in-frame clones only and misses some. The profile covers 450,000 to 600,000 clones, with around 80% appearing a single time and more than 10% taken by the ten largest. The sample consisted of PBMCs. Source of these receptors: a woman between 35 and 50 years old in good health. Some clones in this sample may be carry-over from other donors' samples.

The chain couples TRBV20-1 to TRBJ2-5; the D gene is possibly TRBD2 (5 bases). The CDR3 contains 11 residues. Per germline, CDR1 DFQATT and CDR2 SNEGSKA (reference sequence). V gave up 5 bases and J gave up 2 bases, with 6 bases separating them. The CDR3 region has the DNA TGCAGTGCTGGACTGCAAGAGACCCAGTACTTC. This codes for CSAGLQETQYF.

V is TRBV19 and J is TRBJ1-5, with D unresolved. The ends were cut back, 5 bases at V and 7 bases at J, with 9 bases in the middle. The CDR3 contains 12 residues. CDR1 and CDR2 (germline): LNHDA, SQIVND (reference sequence). CDR3: CASSLQSQPQHF. DNA of the CDR3: TGTGCCAGTAGTCTCCAATCCCAGCCCCAGCATTTT.

The rearrangement uses TRBV5-1 and TRBJ2-7, with a tentative D call TRBD2 (6 bases). Trimming pared 3 bases from V and 6 bases from J, leaving 19 bases between. CDR1 is SGHRS and CDR2 is YFSETQ in the germline V gene. The CDR3 is 15 amino acids. The CDR3 protein is CASSSRDSTGGEQYF. The CDR3, as DNA: TGCGCCAGCAGCTCAAGGGACTCCACTGGGGGCGAGCAGTACTTC.

The rearrangement joins TRBV2 to TRBJ2-2; 7 bases fit TRBD2. Germline V lookup: CDR1 SNHLY, CDR2 FYNNEI. CDR3 length equals 13 residues. J gave up 4 bases and V 8 bases, and 4 bases lay outside the gene matches. CDR3 nucleotide sequence: TGTGCCAGCGCGGGAGCTCGCACCGGGGAGCTGTTTTTT. Encoded protein: CASAGARTGELFF.

This rearrangement joins TRBV7-9 to TRBJ1-4; unclear D gene. Germline assignment: CDR1 SEHNR and CDR2 FQNEAQ (reference sequence). V lost 5 bases and J 0 bases, leaving 10 bases between the germline ends. The CDR3 runs 15 residues. CDR3 coding DNA: TGTGCCAGCAGCCGCGGCGGAACAACTAATGAAAAACTGTTTTTT. Encoded protein: CASSRGGTTNEKLFF. The whole variable domain, filled in from reference TRBV7-9 and TRBJ1-4, reads DTGVSQNPRHKITKRGQNVTFRCDPISEHNRLYWYRQTLGQGPEFLTYFQNEAQLEKSRLLSDRFSAERPKGSFSTLEIQRTEQGDSAMYLCASSRGGTTNEKLFFGSGTQLSVL.

Comment on this clone: At one end the junction does not follow the germline gene, possibly because of a read error. This rearrangement joins TRBV28 to TRBJ1-2; D is possibly TRBD1 (5 bases). The CDR3 loop spans 15 amino acids. CDR1 is MDHEN and CDR2 is SYDVKM in the germline V gene. The CDR3 here is CASSRQLHANYGYIF. DNA for the CDR3: TGTGCCAGCAGCCGACAGCTTCACGCTAACTATGGCTACATCTTC.

This clone was detected many times. V and J are TRBV10-3 and TRBJ2-7; 13 bases line up with TRBD2. Trimming cost V 6 bases and J 5 bases; bases outside gene matches: 10. Looked up from germline, CDR1 is ENHRY and CDR2 is SYGVKD. The CDR3 has 16 residues. In DNA, the CDR3 is TGTGCCATCAGCCCGGGACTAGCGGGATTTAGCGACGAGCAGTACTTC. Translation: CAISPGLAGFSDEQYF.

The chain uses TRBV11-2 and TRBJ1-2; the match to TRBD1 covers 7 bases. With 2 bases clipped from V and 4 bases from J, the junction kept 13 bases outside the gene matches. CDR3 length: 17 residues. Germline CDR1 is SGHAT and CDR2 is FQNNGV. CDR3 loop: CASSLNQGGRAGYGYTF. The CDR3 DNA sequence: TGTGCCAGCAGCTTAAACCAGGGGGGCAGAGCCGGCTATGGCTACACCTTC.

The chain uses TRBV7-8 and TRBJ2-7; 14 nucleotides agree with TRBD2. The length of the CDR3 is 15 residues. Germline trimming cut 5 bases from V and 4 bases from J; bases unmatched to any gene: 4. Per the germline V gene, CDR1 is SGHVS and CDR2 is FQNEAQ. This CDR3 reads CASSQGLAGDYEQYF. CDR3 bases: TGTGCCAGCAGCCAGGGACTAGCGGGAGATTACGAGCAGTACTTC.

The chain carries TRBV9 and TRBJ2-5; TRBD2 matches 9 bases. Trimming removed 2 bases from V and 1 base from J; junction bases left unmatched: 3. This CDR3 comprises 15 residues. Germline CDR1 and CDR2: SGDLS and YYNGEE. CDR3 bases: TGTGCCAGCAGCGTTAGCGGGAGAGGCCAAGAGACCCAGTACTTC. Protein sequence: CASSVSGRGQETQYF.

This clone has a single count. V is TRBV4-3 and J is TRBJ2-1, with TRBD1 matching 8 bases. Germline V gives CDR1 LGHNA, CDR2 YSLEER. J gave up 14 bases and V 2 bases, and 8 bases lay outside the gene matches. CDR3 length equals 13 residues. CDR3 sequence: CASSQRQGNHEFF. Written as DNA, the CDR3 is TGCGCCAGCAGCCAAAGACAGGGGAACCACGAGTTCTTC.

This chain connects TRBV4-3 to TRBJ1-6; D is unclear. This CDR3 has 11 residues. V dropped 1 base and J dropped 9 bases, with 1 base sitting between them. Germline CDR1 LGHNA, CDR2 YSLEER. The chain's CDR3 is CASSQGSPLHF. The CDR3 DNA sequence: TGCGCCAGCAGCCAAGGTTCACCCCTCCACTTT.

This rearrangement joins TRBV11-2 to TRBJ2-1; 10 nucleotides align to TRBD2. CDR1 SGHAT and CDR2 FQNNGV come from the germline V gene. The CDR3 consists of 17 residues. J gave up 4 bases and V 5 bases, and 11 bases lay outside the gene matches. The CDR3 loop is CASSQGLAEAVYNEQFF. The CDR3 DNA reads TGTGCCAGCAGCCAAGGACTAGCGGAGGCCGTATACAATGAGCAGTTCTTC.

For this clone: The sample has other DNA sequences that encode this CDR3 too. The chain recombines TRBV30 with TRBJ1-3; TRBD1 matches 7 bases. The CDR3 extends over 16 amino acids. CDR1 and CDR2 from the germline V gene are GTSNPN and SVGIG (reference sequence). V gave up 2 bases and J gave up 0 bases; unmatched junction bases: 7. This CDR3 reads CAWSLTGASSGNTIYF. The CDR3 DNA is TGTGCCTGGAGTCTTACAGGGGCCAGCTCTGGAAACACCATATATTTT.

This sequence joins TRBV13 and TRBJ1-3, with D possibly matching TRBD1 (6 bases). V lost 6 bases and J 2 bases, leaving 14 bases between the germline ends. The CDR3 extends over 15 amino acids. The germline CDR1 and CDR2 sequences are PRHDT and FYEKMQ (reference sequence). The CDR3 spells CASSQVGGPGNTIYF. The CDR3 DNA sequence: TGTGCCAGCAGTCAAGTCGGGGGCCCTGGAAACACCATATATTTT.

This clone was detected ten times or more. CDR3 nucleotide sequence: TGTGCCAGCAGGCTTGGGACTAGCCAGCCCGAGCAGTACTTC. Translating gives CASRLGTSQPEQYF. V gene TRBV7-9 combines with J gene TRBJ2-7, with 9 bases identical to TRBD2. The CDR3 is 14 amino acids. The V segment lost 6 bases and the J segment 6 bases; nucleotides outside the gene matches: 9. Germline V CDR1 and CDR2: SEHNR, FQNEAQ (reference sequence).

The chain joins TRBV27 to TRBJ2-6, with a possible D match to TRBD2 (7 bases). The CDR3 length is 16 residues. Trimming took 4 bases from V and 4 from J, leaving 14 bases between them. In germline, CDR1 is MNHEY, CDR2 SMNVEV (reference sequence). The CDR3 reads CASSWGGAHGANVLTF. Here the CDR3 DNA reads TGTGCCAGCAGTTGGGGGGGCGCGCACGGGGCCAACGTCCTGACTTTC. The full variable domain, rest sourced from reference TRBV27 and TRBJ2-6, is EAQVTQNPRYLITVTGKKLTVTCSQNMNHEYMSWYRQDPGLGLRQIYYSMNVEVTDKGDVPEGYKVSRKEKRNFPLILESPSPNQTSLYFCASSWGGAHGANVLTFGAGSRLTVL.

The CDR3 nucleotides are TGTGCCAGCAGCTCGGCCGGGACTAGCGGGAGGAATGAGCAGTTCTTC. Protein product: CASSSAGTSGRNEQFF. The genes are TRBV9 and TRBJ2-1, with 15 positions matching TRBD2. Unmatched junction bases numbered 6, after V lost 4 bases and J lost 7 bases. The CDR3 is made up of 16 amino acids. Germline-derived CDR1 and CDR2 are SGDLS and YYNGEE. The full variable domain, completed using reference TRBV9 and TRBJ2-1, is DSGVTQTPKHLITATGQRVTLRCSPRSGDLSVYWYQQSLDQGLQFLIQYYNGEERAKGNILERFSAQQFPDLHSELNLSSLELGDSALYFCASSSAGTSGRNEQFFGPGTRLTVL.

V usage is TRBV11-2 and J usage is TRBJ2-5; D is ambiguous. The CDR3 runs to 14 residues. CDR1 is SGHAT and CDR2 is FQNNGV in the germline V gene. V gave up 1 base and J gave up 5 bases, with 11 bases separating them. CDR3 coding DNA: TGTGCCAGCAGCTTAGGTTTAGCTGGGGAGACCCAGTACTTC. This encodes CASSLGLAGETQYF.

Regarding this clone: Other nucleotide sequences in the sample specify the same CDR3. Here the CDR3 DNA reads TGCAGTGCTAGCGGGACAGATACGCAGTATTTT. This codes for CSASGTDTQYF. The chain couples TRBV20-1 to TRBJ2-3; D is uncertain. Trimming pared 3 bases from V and 3 bases from J, leaving 4 bases between. Germline assignment: CDR1 DFQATT and CDR2 SNEGSKA (reference sequence). The length of the CDR3 is 11 residues.

V usage is TRBV4-2 and J usage is TRBJ2-1; possible D gene TRBD2, 6 bases. With 5 bases removed from V and 10 bases from J, the gap between germline ends came to 15 bases. This CDR3 comprises 13 residues. Germline V gene lookup returns CDR1 LGHNA and CDR2 YNFKEQ. The CDR3 nucleotides read TGTGCCAGCAGCGTAGGCGGGGCGGAGGAGCAGTTCTTC. Protein sequence: CASSVGGAEEQFF.

This chain uses TRBV5-1 with TRBJ2-1; TRBD2 matches 7 bases. Germline CDR1 SGHRS, CDR2 YFSETQ. After removal of 3 bases from V and 0 bases from J, the junction contained 3 bases not matched to a gene. The CDR3 length is 15 residues. CDR3 sequence: CASSWTSSSYNEQFF. The CDR3 DNA follows: TGCGCCAGCAGCTGGACTAGTAGCTCCTACAATGAGCAGTTCTTC.

This clone was seen only once. This chain's CDR3 is CASSLGTGATGEQYF. The CDR3 nucleotides are TGCGCCAGCAGCTTGGGGACAGGAGCAACAGGCGAGCAGTACTTC. The chain links TRBV5-1 to TRBJ2-7; TRBD1 agrees at 7 bases. The CDR3 has 15 residues. Germline V gene lookup returns CDR1 SGHRS and CDR2 YFSETQ. J was trimmed by 6 bases and V by 0 bases; bases with no gene match: 9.

The J gene is TRBJ2-7, the V gene TRBV7-2; D might be TRBD1 (5 bases). The V end was cut by 1 base, the J end by 0 bases, with 7 bases between. Per the germline V gene, CDR1 is SGHTA and CDR2 is FQGNSA. The length of the CDR3 is 14 residues. The CDR3 sequence: CASSLVGDSYEQYF. The CDR3 DNA is TGTGCCAGCAGCTTAGTAGGGGACTCCTACGAGCAGTACTTC.

The DNA of the CDR3 is TGTGCCTGGAGTGTACTTGGTGACGCCCTTAATGAAAAACTGTTTTTT. Its protein is CAWSVLGDALNEKLFF. The rearrangement joins TRBV30 to TRBJ1-4; D is ambiguous. Between the trimmed V and J ends, which lost 0 bases and 4 bases, there was a span of 15 bases. In germline, CDR1 is GTSNPN, CDR2 SVGIG (reference sequence). The CDR3 consists of 16 residues.

This CDR3 is CASSQAGGLADTQYF. CDR3 DNA sequence: TGTGCCAGCAGCCAAGCGGGAGGGCTCGCAGATACGCAGTATTTT. This rearrangement joins TRBV4-2 to TRBJ2-3; 8 positions match TRBD2. J was trimmed by 4 bases and V by 1 base; bases with no gene match: 4. CDR1 and CDR2 from the germline V gene are LGHNA and YNFKEQ. CDR3 length: 15 amino acids.

Regarding this clone: In the same sample, other DNA sequences code for this CDR3. The rearrangement joins TRBV7-2 to TRBJ2-7; possibly TRBD2 for D (5 bases). V was pared by 0 bases and J by 2 bases, with 5 bases between. Germline values: CDR1 SGHTA, CDR2 FQGNSA. The length of the CDR3 is 13 residues. CDR3 in DNA: TGTGCCAGCAGCTTAGCCGGGGCCTACGAGCAGTACTTC. This codes for CASSLAGAYEQYF. Full variable domain (remainder filled in from reference TRBV7-2 and TRBJ2-7): GAGVSQSPSNKVTEKGKDVELRCDPISGHTALYWYRQSLGQGLEFLIYFQGNSAPDKSGLPSDRFSAERTGGSVSTLTIQRTQQEDSAVYLCASSLAGAYEQYFGPGTRLTVT.